This T cell receptor (beta chain) is drawn from a study of cytomegalovirus exposure and HLA in healthy donors (dated by TCRdb to 2016 to 2017). Regarding the research as a whole: In an earlier analysis of 587 of the donors, about 260 Gb of sequence data and approximately 120 million unique TCR beta sequences from roughly 180 million T cells were reported. In an earlier analysis of 587 of the donors, high-throughput TCR beta sequencing was used to judge whether each TCR beta V gene segment behaved as functional or pseudogenic. Among about 360 genotyped donors of the cohort, an average of approximately 230,000 unique TCR beta nucleotide sequences were sequenced per donor, about a sixth of them non-productive. Rather than drawing on any new phenotypic data, the later analysis identified candidate immune exposures from TCR beta sequences and the way those sequences occurred across donors. Every repertoire in the discovery cohort had been generated on one and the same sequencing platform. In addition to the first cohort of 666 subjects, a separate validation cohort of approximately 110 different subjects was used. The T cell repertoires of under 700 subjects were profiled by immunosequencing and related to cytomegalovirus serostatus. The number of typed donors differed by locus: about 629-640 for A, B, C, DRB1 and DQB1; some 500 for DQA1; 606 for DPA1; and some 450 for DPB1. About 330 gigabases of sequencing data and 91 million or so unique TCR sequences made up an early release that covered approximately 650 HLA-typed donors. HLA typing covered class I and class II loci at four-digit resolution. Genome-wide SNP genotypes for about 65% of the 666 donors were used in a later genetic analysis, which treated that subset as a discovery cohort. Alongside the repertoire data, information on donor age, sex, ethnicity and CMV serostatus was compiled. The study was designed to test whether signatures of past pathogen exposure could be identified by cataloging public T cell receptors. About five DR-DQ haplotypes were handled as single units for association and clustering because linkage in the cohort was strong. In a later analysis, previously published TCR beta repertoires from fewer than 750 donors were re-analyzed and high-resolution HLA genotyping was added so that TCR occurrence patterns could be studied. High-throughput TCR immunosequencing, statistical association of individual TCRs with disease status, and machine learning were combined to predict cytomegalovirus infection status. Of the roughly 400 genotyped donors, 65% to 90% were placed in the genetic ancestry cluster associated with self-reported Caucasian donors. The paper as a whole reports these results and caveats: Strong co-occurrence of HLA alleles, especially DR and DQ, made assigning TCR associations to individual alleles difficult. According to a later analysis, TCR association rates differed among HLA loci, with DRB1 alleles showing the most associated TCRs and HLA-C alleles showing the fewest. The study listed approximately 160 TCR beta chains as associated with cytomegalovirus. A later genetic analysis associated a missense DCLRE1C variant with V-gene and J-gene trimming of TCR beta chains, and an independent cohort replicated the association. Because counts were too low, some 16 rarely observed V segments, including chromosome 9 orphons, were excluded from the earlier analysis of a few hundred of the donors. The 87-base-pair reads could not distinguish some IMGT-functional V segments, including TRBV6-2 and TRBV6-3, so those segments were excluded. Because HLA typing was unavailable for some donors at each locus, only the typed subset was used in association tests. This cohort had only TCR beta chains sequenced, and the lack of alpha or paired-chain data limited which features could be detected. Roughly uniform sequencing depth across donors was assumed in presence/absence analyses, although this assumption may not hold. Linkage disequilibrium might explain the correlated functional status among segregating V segments, but an unknown experimental factor could not be excluded. In an earlier analysis of 587 of the donors, most TCR beta V segments appeared in productive rearrangements about 87% or about 30% of the time, broadly matching IMGT annotations. Compared with equally common non-associated chains, HLA-associated TCR beta chains in a later analysis were more clonally expanded and had lower generation probabilities. Compared with the 666-donor mean, donors in an Asian-associated ancestry cluster had fewer N-insertions in productive TCRs, according to a later genetic analysis. A later analysis found that most CMV-associated TCR beta chains appeared HLA-restricted, with HLA associations seemingly driven largely by CMV exposure. A cluster of highly shared sequence variants was judged likely to be a technical artifact of the sequencing pipeline. In both the original and validation cohorts, the classifier was reported to diagnose cytomegalovirus status with high specificity and sensitivity. Specific HLA alleles were associated with over 15,000 TCR beta sequences at a false discovery rate of 0.05 in a later analysis. Most TCR sequences were seen in very few donors, while some public TCRs were found in many individuals. It was suggested by the authors that the approach could potentially be generalized to other disease states and immunological phenotypes. A few of the identified cytomegalovirus-associated TCR beta chains were confirmed in vitro to be specific for cytomegalovirus antigens. CMV serostatus was the only immune exposure information available for the cohort. A further reported finding was that TCR beta sequences accurately predicted the HLA-A and HLA-B alleles for most subjects in the first cohort. A later analysis reported that several top co-occurrence clusters appeared linked to parvovirus B19, influenza, CMV and Epstein-Barr virus.

As to this clone: Its antigen target is currently unknown. Per-base quality was not reported, and no clone a single base away is much larger than it.

The protocol used for the library was the immunoSEQ multiplex PCR assay. For the multiplex PCR, a mixture combining 60 forward primers for TCR Vbeta segments and 13 reverse primers for TCR Jbeta segments was used. The CDR3 region of rearranged TCR beta genes was amplified from genomic DNA by a multiplex PCR assay. Amplified TCR beta libraries were sequenced as 87-base-pair reads on the Illumina HiSeq System. In the source study's methods: In a later analysis, roughly 80 million unique TCR beta chains were counted across the approximately 640 repertoires, and about 9.9 million of these chains were shared by at least two donors. Raw reads were error-corrected and collapsed into unique sequences by a nearest-neighbor algorithm in which closely related sequences were merged to remove PCR and sequencing errors. V, D and J gene segments were assigned by aligning CDR3 sequences to IMGT reference sequences. Each retained sequence needed at least a six-nucleotide match to both a V gene segment and a J gene segment. A rearrangement counted as productive if the CDR3 had no stop codons and remained in frame with V and J, and every other rearrangement counted as non-productive. CDR3 was defined according to IMGT convention as the region running from the second conserved V-encoded cysteine to the conserved J-encoded phenylalanine. In an earlier analysis of approximately 590 of the donors, sequences lacking an unambiguous match to a single V gene segment were excluded. In an earlier analysis of approximately 500 of the donors, a V segment was called functional when productive rearrangements were above 56.7%, and segregating when the standard deviation between donors exceeded 5%. A statistical classification framework was developed to diagnose cytomegalovirus status using the catalog of TCR beta chain sequences. V and J gene assignment, in a later analysis, came from comparing TCR nucleotide sequences with IMGT/GENE-DB human TR gene sequences. A later analysis assigned CDR3 sequences and most-parsimonious VDJ recombination scenarios with the TCRdist pipeline. In a later analysis, every TCR beta chain was defined by the combination of its CDR3 amino acid sequence and its V-gene family, and reads without a unique V-gene family were dropped. As a way to deal with suspected cross-contamination and a sequencing artifact, a later analysis dropped roughly 620 nucleotide sequences that were highly shared and had low generation probability. For each public chain, a later analysis derived a clonal expansion index from normalized ranks of inferred template counts within each repertoire. A later analysis computed generation probabilities with a VDJ recombination model fitted to out-of-frame rearrangements, and checked the results against IGoR. In a later analysis, TCR-TCR, TCR-HLA and TCR-CMV co-occurrence was scored with hypergeometric tests, and a repertoire-size bias correction was applied to TCR pairs. False discovery rates were estimated in a later analysis by permuting HLA or CMV assignments 20 times. In a later analysis, co-occurring TCRs were grouped using DBSCAN, with TCRdist sequence similarity added in when clustering inside HLA-allele-positive subsets. Repertoires with fewer than 30,000 or more than 120,000 public chains, plus five repertoires with anomalous nucleotide sharing, were excluded from co-occurrence clustering. Held by TCRdb, this immuneACCESS table contains in-frame sequences only and omits some clones. Under half of the omission traces to an unresolved V gene where checked; the cause of the rest is unknown. The V and J calls and clone size come from that table; D and trimming were worked out from the DNA. The sample contains some 200,000 clones, roughly four fifths of them found a single time. The ten largest make up around 3% of the sample.

The cohort consisted of 650 to 850 healthy bone marrow donors. All cohort members were sampled while nominally healthy, although unrecorded immune exposures were likely present. The donor tested CMV seronegative, placing the donor among the 350 to 400 seronegative members of the cohort. A peripheral blood sample was provided by each donor, and peripheral blood mononuclear cells were used for TCR beta sequencing. The Qiagen DNeasy Blood Extraction Kit was used to extract genomic DNA from the blood cell samples. The germline V gene supplies CDR1 KGHSH and CDR2 LQKENI. Trimming takes 6 bases from V and 0 bases from J, and the germline ends sit 8 bases apart. There are 13 amino acids in the CDR3, from cysteine to phenylalanine inclusive. The DNA shown is the 39-base CDR3, in frame from base 1.

Source material: PBMCs. The sequence links TRBV18 to TRBJ1-1, with no confident D gene call. The sequence was collected from a woman in her thirties or forties in good health and CMV-seronegative. The DNA sequence is as follows: TGTGCCAGCTCCGGAGTTATGAACACTGAAGCTTTCTTT. Its translation reads: CASSGVMNTEAFF.